Given below is one T cell receptor beta chain in context. As yet, its antigen is unknown. Separate from the roughly 710-subject first cohort, the roughly 120-subject validation cohort was the one that the donors belonged to. This sample stems from a study of cytomegalovirus exposure and HLA in healthy donors. Regarding the study as a whole: CMV antigen specificity was confirmed in vitro for a few CMV-associated chains. According to a subsequent analysis, TCR clusters identified in the first cohort showed a tendency to co-occur across the approximately 120 validation repertoires.

The germline gives CDR1 SGDLS, CDR2 YYNGEE. CDR3 size: 16 residues. Trimming removed 3 bases from V and 5 bases from J, with 21 bases in between. Sequencing was performed with immunoSEQ multiplex PCR; in TCRdb, only in-frame clones are kept and a portion is missing. Of under 250,000 clones listed, about nine tenths are singletons. The receptor was isolated from a woman aged 18-29 years in good health and CMV-seropositive. The gene calls are TRBV9 and TRBJ2-7; D may be TRBD1 (6 bases). Sequences were obtained from PBMCs. The CDR3 spells CASSETGTPEWDEQYF. CDR3 sequence (DNA): TGTGCCAGCAGCGAGACCGGGACACCAGAGTGGGACGAGCAGTACTTC.